This record concerns one TCR beta chain sequence. The CDR3 sequence is 13 residues long. V lost 4 bases and J 5 bases, leaving 12 bases between the germline ends. Germline CDR1 SGHDT, CDR2 YYEEEE. The data belong to a study of blood T cell repertoires in COVID-19. Profiled with immunoSEQ multiplex PCR; TCRdb holds only in-frame clones, not every one. The table records 55,000 to 80,000 clones, roughly 80% of them present only once. The TCR comes from a woman aged 70-85 years with acute or convalescent COVID-19. V and J are TRBV5-6 and TRBJ1-2; possibly TRBD1 for D (6 bases). Specimen: peripheral blood. Here the CDR3 DNA reads TGTGCCAGCAGCCCGGACAGCCAATATGGCTACACCTTC. This gives the protein CASSPDSQYGYTF.